The 25 T cell receptor beta chains listed next were all sequenced from one sample in a study of shared T cell receptors in the human thymus. The protocol was immunoSEQ multiplex PCR, while the TCRdb copy is restricted to in-frame clones and leaves out a portion. The top ten clones hold about 0.011% of a sample with around 730,000 clones, 75% to 90% of them seen once. This sample also belongs to another study, concerning human thymus T cells.

Sequenced: thymocytes. These TCRs come from a girl in the first two years of life with a congenital heart defect.

The rearrangement links TRBV6-1 to TRBJ1-3, with unresolved D. This CDR3 has 19 amino acids. V dropped 1 base and J dropped 3 bases, with 22 bases sitting between them. Per the germline V gene, CDR1 is MNHNS and CDR2 is SASEGT. The chain's CDR3 is CASSEERWVGRLDGNTIYF. CDR3 bases: TGTGCCAGCAGTGAAGAACGTTGGGTAGGGAGGCTGGATGGAAACACCATATATTTT.

The chain carries TRBV6-4 and TRBJ1-2; D might be TRBD1 (6 bases). Germline CDR1 is MRHNA and CDR2 is SNTAGT. This CDR3 has 14 residues. V was clipped by 3 bases and J by 6 bases, with 14 bases between them. The CDR3 nucleotides read TGTGCCAGCAGTGAAACAGGGCTTGGAGATGGCTACACCTTC. Translation: CASSETGLGDGYTF.

The chain couples TRBV2 to TRBJ2-5; 8 bases align to TRBD1. Germline values: CDR1 SNHLY, CDR2 FYNNEI. J gave up 7 bases and V 6 bases, and 19 bases lay outside the gene matches. The CDR3 has 17 amino acids. In nucleotides, the CDR3 is TGTGCCAGCAGAGATTTTTACTTGACAGGGGTGGTGGGGACCCAGTACTTC. Its protein product is CASRDFYLTGVVGTQYF.

The CDR3 region is CASSYLPGPGNQPQHF. CDR3 DNA: TGTGCCAGCAGTTACCTCCCAGGGCCGGGCAATCAGCCCCAGCATTTT. This sequence joins TRBV6-5 and TRBJ1-5; perhaps TRBD1 as D (5 bases). The ends were cut back, 2 bases at V and 2 bases at J, with 13 bases in the middle. The CDR3 spans 16 residues. Germline V gene data show CDR1 as MNHEY and CDR2 as SVGAGI.

The CDR3 sequence is CASTLSHEQYF. CDR3 sequence (DNA): TGTGCCAGCACCCTATCCCACGAGCAGTACTTC. V and J are TRBV11-3 and TRBJ2-7; D not certain. The CDR3 has 11 amino acids. The V end was cut by 7 bases, the J end by 5 bases, with 9 bases between. Per the germline V gene, CDR1 is SGHNT and CDR2 is YENEEA. Full variable domain (missing parts from reference TRBV11-3 and TRBJ2-7): EAGVVQSPRYKIIEKKQPVAFWCNPISGHNTLYWYLQNLGQGPELLIRYENEEAVDDSQLPKDRFSAERLKGVDSTLKIQPAELGDSAVYLCASTLSHEQYFGPGTRLTVT.

This chain links TRBV19 with TRBJ1-5; the match to TRBD1 covers 10 bases. The germline V gene has CDR1 LNHDA and CDR2 SQIVND (reference sequence). V dropped 5 bases and J dropped 8; count of bases not matched to a gene: 9. The CDR3 runs 15 residues. The CDR3 sequence: CASSSSDRGQEPQHF. Here the CDR3 DNA reads TGTGCCAGTAGTTCGTCCGACAGGGGGCAGGAGCCCCAGCATTTT.

The J gene is TRBJ1-2, the V gene TRBV2, with a tentative D call TRBD1 (6 bases). CDR1 and CDR2 (germline): SNHLY, FYNNEI. V lost 4 bases, J lost 4 bases, and 10 bases lay in between. The CDR3 runs 13 residues. For the CDR3, the DNA is TGTGCCAGCAGTGGAGGACAGATCTATGGCTACACCTTC. Its protein product is CASSGGQIYGYTF.

V is TRBV28 and J is TRBJ1-6, with a weak D call TRBD1 (6 bases). CDR3 length equals 15 residues. V was clipped by 4 bases and J by 6 bases, with 13 bases between them. Looked up from germline, CDR1 is MDHEN and CDR2 is SYDVKM. The chain's CDR3 is CASSSNGTSNSPLHF. The DNA for the CDR3 is TGTGCCAGCAGTTCTAACGGGACATCTAATTCACCCCTCCACTTT.

The chain has TRBV12-5 and TRBJ1-5; 8 bases are shared with TRBD1. V was pared by 6 bases and J by 3 bases, with 7 bases of the junction left unmatched. The CDR3 spans 15 residues. From germline, CDR1 is LGHNT and CDR2 FRNRAP. CDR3 loop: CASGDRAVYNQPQHF. DNA of the CDR3: TGTGCTAGTGGGGACAGGGCGGTCTACAATCAGCCCCAGCATTTT.

This chain links TRBV15 with TRBJ2-1; 7 positions agree with TRBD2. This CDR3 has 15 residues. Germline V CDR1 and CDR2: LNHNV, YYDKDF (reference sequence). V was clipped by 3 bases and J by 8 bases; unmatched bases: 10. The CDR3 here is CATSRGEGYVHEQFF. As DNA, the CDR3 is TGTGCCACCAGCAGGGGGGAGGGGTATGTCCATGAGCAGTTCTTC.

J is TRBJ2-3 and V is TRBV14; D is perhaps TRBD2 (5 bases). The CDR3 runs to 14 residues. Trimming cost V 2 bases and J 2 bases, with 8 bases left between them. Germline CDR1 is SGHDN and CDR2 is FVKESK. DNA of the CDR3: TGTGCCAGCAGCCAAAGGACTTCCACAGATACGCAGTATTTT. Translating it yields CASSQRTSTDTQYF.

This chain links TRBV4-3 with TRBJ1-2; 9 nucleotides match TRBD1. The CDR3 length is 15 residues. From germline, CDR1 is LGHNA and CDR2 YSLEER. V trimming: 4 bases; J trimming: 3 bases; junction bases outside the gene matches: 6. The CDR3, as DNA: TGCGCCAGCAGCCGTTACAGGGGGCTGTACTATGGCTACACCTTC. As protein: CASSRYRGLYYGYTF.

The chain combines TRBV28 with TRBJ1-6; the D is unclear. This CDR3 has 14 residues. Germline CDR1 and CDR2: MDHEN and SYDVKM. Trimming removed 1 base from V and 9 bases from J, with 10 bases in between. The CDR3 sequence: CASSLYGGSSPLHF. The CDR3 nucleotides read TGTGCCAGCAGTTTATACGGCGGGAGTTCACCCCTCCACTTT.

The genes are TRBV5-1 and TRBJ2-7; TRBD1 matches 8 bases. Germline V CDR1 and CDR2: SGHRS, YFSETQ. This CDR3 comprises 14 residues. V lost 2 bases, J lost 5 bases, and 6 bases stayed unmatched. The CDR3, as DNA: TGCGCCAGCAGCTTACGGACAGGGAACGACGAGCAGTACTTC. Translating it yields CASSLRTGNDEQYF.

V and J are TRBV27 and TRBJ2-5, with D uncertain. The CDR3 is 14 residues long. V dropped 3 bases and J dropped 0 bases, with 8 bases sitting between them. From germline, CDR1 is MNHEY and CDR2 SMNVEV (reference sequence). This CDR3 is CASSFASHQETQYF. Here the CDR3 DNA reads TGTGCCAGCAGTTTCGCGAGCCACCAAGAGACCCAGTACTTC.

The chain couples TRBV13 to TRBJ2-7; 7 bases align to TRBD1. The V segment lost 8 bases and the J segment 4 bases; nucleotides outside the gene matches: 11. The CDR3 loop spans 14 amino acids. Germline V lookup: CDR1 PRHDT, CDR2 FYEKMQ (reference sequence). CDR3 DNA: TGTGCCAGCTCGACCGGGACAGACCTATACGAGCAGTACTTC. The encoded protein is CASSTGTDLYEQYF.

The chain's CDR3 is CASSQPRTGVGYTF. CDR3 bases: TGCGCCAGCAGCCAACCCCGGACAGGGGTTGGCTACACCTTC. The chain combines TRBV4-1 with TRBJ1-2; 9 nucleotides align to TRBD1. Germline V gene lookup returns CDR1 MGHRA and CDR2 YSYEKL. V lost 2 bases, J lost 7 bases, and 5 bases stayed unmatched. CDR3 size: 14 residues.

With respect to this clone: Other nucleotide sequences from this sample produce the same CDR3. The chain carries TRBV9 and TRBJ1-2; 10 nucleotides line up with TRBD1. Unmatched junction bases numbered 1, after V lost 0 bases and J lost 5 bases. Germline CDR1 reads SGDLS; CDR2 reads YYNGEE. The CDR3 length is 14 residues. CDR3 protein: CASSVGQGAYGYTF. In DNA form, the CDR3 reads TGTGCCAGCAGCGTAGGACAGGGGGCTTATGGCTACACCTTC.

The V and J genes are TRBV5-1 and TRBJ2-1; D ambiguous. V dropped 0 bases and J dropped 7 bases, with 8 bases sitting between them. Germline-derived CDR1 and CDR2 are SGHRS and YFSETQ. This CDR3 comprises 13 residues. This chain's CDR3 is CASSLAGWNEQFF. DNA of the CDR3: TGCGCCAGCAGCTTGGCCGGTTGGAATGAGCAGTTCTTC.

V usage is TRBV19 and J usage is TRBJ2-2, with 11 bases matching TRBD2. The V segment lost 4 bases and the J segment 0 bases; nucleotides outside the gene matches: 7. CDR3 length equals 18 residues. CDR1 LNHDA and CDR2 SQIVND come from the germline V gene (reference sequence). The CDR3 DNA reads TGTGCCAGTAGTACCCAGACTAGCGGGGAGCCGAACACCGGGGAGCTGTTTTTT. Its protein is CASSTQTSGEPNTGELFF.

The chain joins TRBV15 to TRBJ1-6, with D hard to call. CDR1 and CDR2 from the germline V gene are LNHNV and YYDKDF (reference sequence). The CDR3 has 17 residues. V was clipped by 0 bases and J by 2 bases, with 11 bases between them. The CDR3 is CATSREPRSPYNSPLHF. DNA of the CDR3: TGTGCCACCAGCAGAGAACCAAGGAGTCCCTATAATTCACCCCTCCACTTT.

This chain joins TRBV28 and TRBJ1-5; 8 bases map to TRBD1. This CDR3 has 17 amino acids. Per the germline V gene, CDR1 is MDHEN and CDR2 is SYDVKM. V was pared by 5 bases and J by 5 bases, with 14 bases of the junction left unmatched. The CDR3 protein is CASSRGVGQDPDQPQHF. CDR3 nucleotides: TGTGCCAGCAGTCGCGGGGTGGGACAGGACCCCGATCAGCCCCAGCATTTT.

J is TRBJ1-5 and V is TRBV18, with 8 bases lining up with TRBD1. This CDR3 is 14 amino acids long. Germline trimming cut 6 bases from V and 7 bases from J; bases unmatched to any gene: 8. CDR1 is KGHSH and CDR2 is LQKENI in the germline V gene. The chain's CDR3 is CASSLDREIQPQHF. The DNA of the CDR3 is TGTGCCAGCTCTCTGGACAGGGAAATACAGCCCCAGCATTTT.

The chain employs TRBV29-1 and TRBJ1-2, with 10 bases matching TRBD1. The junction had 7 bases not matched to a gene; V was cut back by 6 bases and J by 3 bases. The CDR3 is 14 amino acids. The germline gives CDR1 SQVTM, CDR2 ANQGSEA. The CDR3 protein is CSVTGTGEDYGYTF. DNA of the CDR3: TGCAGCGTGACCGGGACAGGGGAGGACTATGGCTACACCTTC. Together with reference TRBV29-1 and TRBJ1-2, the CDR3 gives the full variable domain: SAVISQKPSRDICQRGTSLTIQCQVDSQVTMMFWYRQQPGQSLTLIATANQGSEATYESGFVIDKFPISRPNLTFSTLTVSNMSPEDSSIYLCSVTGTGEDYGYTFGSGTRLTVV.

For this clone: The same CDR3 is also encoded by other DNA sequences in this sample. The genes are TRBV25-1 and TRBJ1-2; the D gene is possibly TRBD1 (5 bases). The V gene's germline CDR1 is MGHDK and CDR2 SYGVNS. Trimming removed 3 bases at V and 2 bases at J, with 13 bases between. There are 15 residues in the CDR3. The CDR3 bases are TGTGCCAGCAGTGAGGGCAGGGAAATAAACTATGGCTACACCTTC. Amino acid sequence: CASSEGREINYGYTF.